Included here is one TCR beta chain sequence, with context. The antigen is undetermined. No fewer than 6 million PBMCs went into each sample. Combining a sample-barcoded 5' primer with a J-beta primer mix, a second PCR ran for 7 to 11 cycles. TCRdb passed the 5' RACE reads through MiXCR, listing each CDR3 protein once. The data show around 870,000 distinct CDR3 sequences, under 35% seen once. This specimen belongs to a study of blood T cells in healthy people across ages. Study-level background: Template switching captured about one barcoded beta molecule per two T cells. Study-wide results and caveats: In older individuals, TCR beta diversity per million T cells was lower, falling roughly linearly with age. Donor CMV infection status was unknown, possibly confounding age-related changes in expanded clonotypes.

The CDR3 is 13 residues long. Trimming cost V 1 base and J 12 bases; bases outside gene matches: 5. Germline lookup yields CDR1 SGHTA and CDR2 FQGNSA. The origin of this receptor is a woman aged 80 or older in good health. This chain links TRBV7-2 with TRBJ2-3, with 9 nucleotides matching TRBD1. The sample was blood. CDR3 region: CASSLGLGQGQYF. The CDR3 DNA reads TGTGCCAGCAGCTTAGGGTTGGGACAGGGCCAGTATTTT.